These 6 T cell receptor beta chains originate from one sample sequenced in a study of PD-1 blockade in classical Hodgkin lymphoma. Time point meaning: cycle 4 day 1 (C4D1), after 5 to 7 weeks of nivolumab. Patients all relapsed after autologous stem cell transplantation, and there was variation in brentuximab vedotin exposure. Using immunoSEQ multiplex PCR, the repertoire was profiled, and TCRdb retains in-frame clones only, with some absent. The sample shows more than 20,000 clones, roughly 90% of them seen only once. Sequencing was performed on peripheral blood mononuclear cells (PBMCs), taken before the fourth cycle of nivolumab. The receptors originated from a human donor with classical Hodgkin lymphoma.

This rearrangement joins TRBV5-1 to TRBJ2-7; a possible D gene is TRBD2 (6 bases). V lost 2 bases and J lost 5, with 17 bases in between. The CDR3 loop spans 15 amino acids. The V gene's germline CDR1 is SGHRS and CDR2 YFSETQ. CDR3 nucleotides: TGCGCCAGCAGCTTCGCGGGGATCGCCATGGACGAGCAGTACTTC. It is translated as CASSFAGIAMDEQYF. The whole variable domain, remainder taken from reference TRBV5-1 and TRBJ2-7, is KAGVTQTPRYLIKTRGQQVTLSCSPISGHRSVSWYQQTPGQGLQFLFEYFSETQRNKGNFPGRFSGRQFSNSRSEMNVSTLELGDSALYLCASSFAGIAMDEQYFGPGTRLTVT.

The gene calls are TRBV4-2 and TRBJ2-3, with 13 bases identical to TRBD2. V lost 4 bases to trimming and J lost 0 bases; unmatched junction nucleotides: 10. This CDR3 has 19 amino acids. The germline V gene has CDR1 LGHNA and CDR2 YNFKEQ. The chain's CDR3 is CASSLGLAGAPASTDTQYF. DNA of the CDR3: TGTGCCAGCAGCCTTGGACTAGCGGGGGCCCCCGCTAGCACAGATACGCAGTATTTT.

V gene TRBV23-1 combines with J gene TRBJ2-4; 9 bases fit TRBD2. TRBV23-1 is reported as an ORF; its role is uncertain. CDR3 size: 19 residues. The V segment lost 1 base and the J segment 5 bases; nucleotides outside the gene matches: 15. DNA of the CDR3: TGCGCCAGCAGTCAATGGCGTCTGGGCGCGGGAGGGCTTGAAAACATTCAGTACTTC. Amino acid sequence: CASSQWRLGAGGLENIQYF.

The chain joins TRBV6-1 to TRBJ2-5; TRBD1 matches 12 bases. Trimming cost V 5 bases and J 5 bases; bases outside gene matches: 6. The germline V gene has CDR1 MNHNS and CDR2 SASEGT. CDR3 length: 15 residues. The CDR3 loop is CASSFGTGGGETQYF. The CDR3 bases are TGTGCCAGCAGTTTTGGGACAGGGGGCGGGGAGACCCAGTACTTC.

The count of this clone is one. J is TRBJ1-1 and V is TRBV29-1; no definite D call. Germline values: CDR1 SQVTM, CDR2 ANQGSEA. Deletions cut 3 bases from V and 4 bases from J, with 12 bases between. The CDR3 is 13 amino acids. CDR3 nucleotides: TGCAGCGTTGAGTGGGGTGGAGGCACTGAAGCTTTCTTT. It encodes CSVEWGGGTEAFF.

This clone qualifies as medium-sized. The CDR3 here is CASSMVGGFSYEQYF. The CDR3 DNA follows: TGTGCCAGTAGTATGGTAGGGGGCTTCTCCTACGAGCAGTACTTC. The chain employs TRBV19 and TRBJ2-7; TRBD1 matches 7 bases. Per germline, CDR1 LNHDA and CDR2 SQIVND (reference sequence). J lost 0 bases, V lost 3 bases, and 5 bases had no gene match. This CDR3 region has 15 residues.